These 7 T cell receptor beta chains originate from one sample sequenced in a study of Ad26.COV2.S vaccination and SARS-CoV-2 variants. This table comes from immunoSEQ multiplex PCR, and its TCRdb copy is limited to in-frame clones, with some not included. The sample has around 320,000 clones; about 86% are singletons. The treatment: 15 to 20 received Ad26.COV2.S at low or high dose, single or two shots; about 5 received placebo; per-sample allocation not given. Specimen acquisition occurred on day 63 following the initial vaccine or placebo injection. Sequencing was performed on peripheral blood, taken in a trial of Ad26.COV2.S vaccine versus placebo. The receptor source for this set is a person aged 18 to 59 who received the Ad26.COV2.S COVID-19 vaccine or a placebo.

This clone was seen only once. The chain is built from TRBV5-4 and TRBJ1-3, with D possibly TRBD1 on 5 matching bases. The germline gives CDR1 SGHNT, CDR2 YYREEE (reference sequence). The CDR3 covers 13 residues. V was cut by 2 bases and J by 4 bases, with 7 bases left in between. CDR3 DNA sequence: TGTGCCAGCAGCTTAGGGGTGGGAAACACCATATATTTT. Translated, it gives CASSLGVGNTIYF. Drawing the rest from reference TRBV5-4 and TRBJ1-3, the complete variable domain is ETGVTQSPTHLIKTRGQQVTLRCSSQSGHNTVSWYQQALGQGPQFIFQYYREEENGRGNFPPRFSGLQFPNYSSELNVNALELDDSALYLCASSLGVGNTIYFGEGSWLTVV.

This clone came up once. This rearrangement joins TRBV20-1 to TRBJ1-1; D might be TRBD1 (5 bases). The V end lost 3 bases, the J end lost 4 bases, and 9 bases lay between the germline ends. Looked up from germline, CDR1 is DFQATT and CDR2 is SNEGSKA (reference sequence). The CDR3 extends over 12 amino acids. CDR3 nucleotide sequence: TGCAGTGCTAGTGAGGGGAGCACTGAAGCTTTCTTT. Residues: CSASEGSTEAFF.

The chain employs TRBV6-2 or TRBV6-3 and TRBJ2-2; D perhaps matches TRBD2 (5 bases). The CDR3 is made up of 15 amino acids. Trimming took 0 bases from V and 7 from J, leaving 12 bases between them. Germline-derived CDR1 and CDR2 are MNHEY and SVGEGT. CDR3 in amino acids: CASSYSNGGIGELFF. CDR3 coding DNA: TGTGCCAGCAGTTACTCGAATGGAGGAATCGGGGAGCTGTTTTTT.

This clone was seen more than once but under ten times. The chain links TRBV11-2 to TRBJ1-6; D is undetermined. Germline-derived CDR1 and CDR2 are SGHAT and FQNNGV. V was clipped by 6 bases and J by 7 bases, with 7 bases between them. The CDR3 spans 12 residues. The CDR3 DNA is TGTGCCAGCAGGCGACAAAATTCACCCCTCCACTTT. This encodes CASRRQNSPLHF.

This chain connects TRBV2 to TRBJ2-3; TRBD2 aligns across 8 bases. V shed 11 bases, J shed 4 bases, and the junction held 8 bases outside the gene matches. CDR3 size: 13 residues. Germline lookup yields CDR1 SNHLY and CDR2 FYNNEI. CDR3: CAGTGTRADTQYF. DNA for the CDR3: TGTGCCGGCACCGGGACTAGGGCAGATACGCAGTATTTT.

This sequence joins TRBV28 and TRBJ1-1; 11 bases are shared with TRBD1. The CDR3 runs 17 residues. Germline V gene lookup returns CDR1 MDHEN and CDR2 SYDVKM. J lost 8 bases, V lost 4 bases, and 15 bases had no gene match. CDR3 residues: CASSSPPGTGGELEAFF. As DNA, the CDR3 is TGTGCCAGCAGTTCTCCACCCGGGACAGGGGGTGAATTGGAAGCTTTCTTT.

This clone was picked up a small number of times. The rearrangement joins TRBV7-3 to TRBJ2-7; D is unclear. CDR3 length: 13 residues. Trimming removed 1 base at V and 0 bases at J, with 4 bases between. CDR1 SGHTA and CDR2 FQGTGA come from the germline V gene. CDR3 amino acids: CASSLKDSYEQYF. The CDR3 bases are TGTGCCAGCAGCTTAAAGGACTCCTACGAGCAGTACTTC. The whole variable domain, filled in from reference TRBV7-3 and TRBJ2-7, reads GAGVSQTPSNKVTEKGKYVELRCDPISGHTALYWYRQSLGQGPEFLIYFQGTGAADDSGLPNDRFFAVRPEGSVSTLKIQRTERGDSAVYLCASSLKDSYEQYFGPGTRLTVT.